The 23 T cell receptor beta chains below all came from one sample that was sequenced in a study of brain metastases from non-small cell lung cancer. Sequencing was performed with immunoSEQ multiplex PCR; in TCRdb, only in-frame clones are kept and a portion is missing. The sample lists some 1,500 clones; roughly 80% were seen once. Material for sequencing was primary lung tumor tissue. Every receptor here comes from a donor at least 40 years old with non-small cell lung cancer.

The chain uses TRBV2 and TRBJ1-5; TRBD1 agrees at 11 bases. V gave up 4 bases and J gave up 7 bases; unmatched junction bases: 3. CDR1 is SNHLY and CDR2 is FYNNEI in the germline V gene. This CDR3 has 14 residues. Here the CDR3 reads CASSAGQGAQPQHF. In DNA form, the CDR3 reads TGTGCCAGCAGTGCCGGACAGGGGGCACAGCCCCAGCATTTT.

The V and J genes are TRBV7-9 and TRBJ2-5, with 9 bases identical to TRBD1. Germline assignment: CDR1 SEHNR and CDR2 FQNEAQ (reference sequence). The CDR3 spans 12 residues. Trimming at V came to 8 bases and at J to 8 bases, leaving 6 bases not matched to a gene. CDR3 loop: CASGGQGLTQYF. In DNA form, the CDR3 reads TGTGCCAGCGGGGGACAGGGCTTAACCCAGTACTTC.

V gene TRBV2 combines with J gene TRBJ2-1; D unresolved. V lost 6 bases and J lost 2, with 14 bases in between. The CDR3 is made up of 15 amino acids. Germline-derived CDR1 and CDR2 are SNHLY and FYNNEI. CDR3 region: CASRPLGFTYNEQFF. The CDR3 DNA reads TGTGCCAGCAGGCCCCTGGGTTTCACCTACAATGAGCAGTTCTTC.

The J gene is TRBJ1-2, the V gene TRBV5-1; D is ambiguous. There are 14 residues in the CDR3. Trimming removed 2 bases from V and 8 bases from J, with 16 bases in between. Germline CDR1 is SGHRS and CDR2 is YFSETQ. Here the CDR3 reads CASSLDTEAVGYTF. CDR3 in DNA: TGCGCCAGCAGCTTAGATACAGAGGCGGTCGGCTACACCTTC.

This rearrangement joins TRBV2 to TRBJ1-2, with TRBD1 matching over 7 bases. Losses at the gene ends were 1 base for V and 0 bases for J; bases not matched to a gene: 2. The length of the CDR3 is 15 residues. The germline V gene encodes CDR1 SNHLY and CDR2 FYNNEI. DNA of the CDR3: TGTGCCAGCAGTGAAGGGGACAGAGCTAACTATGGCTACACCTTC. As protein: CASSEGDRANYGYTF.

The V and J genes are TRBV19 and TRBJ1-1, with a weak D call TRBD1 (6 bases). Germline V CDR1 and CDR2: LNHDA, SQIVND (reference sequence). The V and J ends lost 7 bases and 1 base respectively, with 16 bases between them. This CDR3 comprises 15 residues. CDR3 in amino acids: CASNSGVRGNTEAFF. CDR3 nucleotide sequence: TGTGCCAGTAATTCCGGGGTCAGGGGGAACACTGAAGCTTTCTTT. Full variable domain (rest looked up from reference TRBV19 and TRBJ1-1): DGGITQSPKYLFRKEGQNVTLSCEQNLNHDAMYWYRQDPGQGLRLIYYSQIVNDFQKGDIAEGYSVSREKKESFPLTVTSAQKNPTAFYLCASNSGVRGNTEAFFGQGTRLTVV.

This clone has only one observation. This chain connects TRBV27 to TRBJ2-1; tentative D call: TRBD2 (6 bases). CDR3 length equals 14 residues. V lost 5 bases, J lost 10 bases, and 18 bases lay in between. CDR1 MNHEY and CDR2 SMNVEV come from the germline V gene (reference sequence). CDR3 bases: TGTGCCAGCAGTCAGACGAGGCGGGATGGAGAGCAGTTCTTC. Its translation is CASSQTRRDGEQFF.

The CDR3 reads CASSTPGRGEQFF. CDR3 in DNA: TGTGCCAGCAGTACGCCCGGACGGGGTGAGCAGTTCTTC. The chain links TRBV6-2 or TRBV6-3 to TRBJ2-1; TRBD2 might be the D (5 bases). This CDR3 has 13 residues. The V and J ends lost 5 bases and 9 bases respectively, with 14 bases between them. Germline V gene data show CDR1 as MNHEY and CDR2 as SVGEGT.

This clone was seen once. The chain is built from TRBV7-2 and TRBJ2-5, with D possibly TRBD2 on 5 matching bases. Trimming took 2 bases from V and 5 from J, leaving 24 bases between them. This CDR3 contains 18 residues. CDR1 is SGHTA, CDR2 FQGNSA, per germline. The chain's CDR3 is CASSLSIRGRTSGETQYF. The CDR3 nucleotides read TGTGCCAGCAGCTTAAGCATCCGGGGAAGGACCTCTGGGGAGACCCAGTACTTC. The variable domain in full, completed from reference TRBV7-2 and TRBJ2-5, reads GAGVSQSPSNKVTEKGKDVELRCDPISGHTALYWYRQSLGQGLEFLIYFQGNSAPDKSGLPSDRFSAERTGGSVSTLTIQRTQQEDSAVYLCASSLSIRGRTSGETQYFGPGTRLLVL.

Of note for this clone: Mismatch with germline at one junction end may stem from a read error. The rearrangement links TRBV10-3 to TRBJ2-7, with D possibly called TRBD1 or TRBD2 (5 bases each). The CDR3 consists of 13 residues. Germline loops: CDR1 ENHRY, CDR2 SYGVKD. The CDR3 DNA reads TGTGCCATCAGTGAGTCTCGGGGCTACGAGCGGTACTTC. The encoded protein is CAISESRGYERYF.

This chain connects TRBV25-1 to TRBJ1-2; 10 bases map to TRBD1. The CDR3 has 16 amino acids. CDR1 and CDR2 (germline): MGHDK, SYGVNS. V lost 3 bases to trimming and J lost 5 bases; unmatched junction nucleotides: 9. The CDR3 region is CASSDTGTGEAYGYTF. As DNA, the CDR3 is TGTGCCAGCAGTGACACCGGGACAGGGGAGGCTTATGGCTACACCTTC.

The V gene is TRBV6-5, the J gene TRBJ2-1; 12 bases align to TRBD2. The J segment lost 6 bases and the V segment lost 5 bases, leaving 5 bases of the junction unmatched. Germline V CDR1 and CDR2: MNHEY, SVGAGI. The CDR3 length is 15 residues. CDR3 amino acids: CASSRGLAGPNEQFF. The DNA for the CDR3 is TGTGCCAGCAGTCGAGGACTAGCGGGACCCAATGAGCAGTTCTTC.

Concerning this clone: A read error may explain this, as a much larger clone is one base away. The chain carries TRBV3-1 (or the pseudogene TRBV3-2) and TRBJ2-3, with 8 bases lining up with TRBD2. The CDR3 is made up of 14 amino acids. Germline-derived CDR1 and CDR2 are LGHDT and YNNKEL (reference sequence). After removal of 2 bases from V and 4 bases from J, the junction contained 2 bases not matched to a gene. The CDR3, as DNA: TGTGCCAGCAGCCAAAGGCGGGGGGCAGATACGCAGTATTTT. Translation gives CASSQRRGADTQYF.

The rearrangement uses TRBV27 and TRBJ1-4; possible D gene TRBD1, 6 bases. There are 15 residues in the CDR3. V shed 3 bases and J shed 3 bases, with 11 bases lying between them. CDR1 MNHEY and CDR2 SMNVEV come from the germline V gene (reference sequence). CDR3 nucleotides: TGTGCCAGCAGTTTTATGAAGGGGGCTAATGAAAAACTGTTTTTT. It translates to CASSFMKGANEKLFF.

The chain uses TRBV6-6 and TRBJ1-5, with D perhaps TRBD1 (6 bases). CDR3 length: 15 residues. Germline CDR1 reads MNHNY; CDR2 reads SVGAGI (reference sequence). Trimming pared 6 bases from V and 6 bases from J, leaving 18 bases between. CDR3 bases: TGTGCCAGCAGCAAAGAGGGGGAAAGGGGTCAGCCCCAGCATTTT. This encodes CASSKEGERGQPQHF.

The chain employs TRBV21-1 and TRBJ2-3; TRBD1 is the table's D call, not checked against the DNA. TRBV21-1 is labeled a pseudogene. This CDR3 has 14 residues. CDR3: CASNRRTYTDTQYF. CDR3 sequence (DNA): TGTGCCAGCAATAGGCGGACATACACAGATACGCAGTATTTT.

The chain carries TRBV9 and TRBJ2-3; D gene uncertain. The CDR3 spans 14 residues. V was trimmed by 3 bases and J by 0 bases, leaving 8 bases between them. Germline V gene data show CDR1 as SGDLS and CDR2 as YYNGEE. The DNA of the CDR3 is TGTGCCAGCAGCGGTGGGTCTAGCACAGATACGCAGTATTTT. Translating it yields CASSGGSSTDTQYF.

This clone has a handful of counts. The chain has TRBV6-5 and TRBJ1-5; D unclear. Germline V gene data show CDR1 as MNHEY and CDR2 as SVGAGI. The CDR3 runs 13 residues. Trimming left V 0 bases short and J 6 bases short, with 6 bases between. CDR3 loop: CASSYSIGQPQHF. DNA of the CDR3: TGTGCCAGCAGTTACTCGATAGGTCAGCCCCAGCATTTT.

The rearrangement joins TRBV7-6 to TRBJ2-7; 7 positions agree with TRBD2. Trimming cost V 5 bases and J 6 bases; bases outside gene matches: 16. There are 16 residues in the CDR3. Germline-derived CDR1 and CDR2 are SGHVS and FNYEAQ. The CDR3 bases are TGTGCCAGCAGCCCCCTGATGGTAGCGGGCCGGTTCGAGCAGTACTTC. Translation gives CASSPLMVAGRFEQYF. The whole variable domain, filled in from reference TRBV7-6 and TRBJ2-7, reads GAGVSQSPRYKVTKRGQDVALRCDPISGHVSLYWYRQALGQGPEFLTYFNYEAQQDKSGLPNDRFSAERPEGSISTLTIQRTEQRDSAMYRCASSPLMVAGRFEQYFGPGTRLTVT.

This clone was seen a handful of times. The gene calls are TRBV2 and TRBJ2-3; 8 bases are shared with TRBD1. The germline gives CDR1 SNHLY, CDR2 FYNNEI. V was pared by 9 bases and J by 1 base, with 6 bases of the junction left unmatched. The CDR3 spans 14 residues. The CDR3 DNA follows: TGTGCCAGGAATGGACAGGGCCGCACAGATACGCAGTATTTT. Translation gives CARNGQGRTDTQYF.

The chain has TRBV28 and TRBJ2-1; D perhaps matches TRBD1 (6 bases). This CDR3 is 16 amino acids long. The V and J ends lost 6 bases and 3 bases respectively, with 18 bases between them. Germline V gives CDR1 MDHEN, CDR2 SYDVKM. Written as DNA, the CDR3 is TGTGCCAGCAGGCCCCCTCCGAGGGGGAGCTACAATGAGCAGTTCTTC. Its translation is CASRPPPRGSYNEQFF.

V is TRBV7-3 and J is TRBJ2-7; 8 bases map to TRBD2. CDR1 is SGHTA, CDR2 FQGTGA, per germline. The length of the CDR3 is 14 residues. Germline trimming cut 0 bases from V and 3 bases from J; bases unmatched to any gene: 1. The CDR3 nucleotides are TGTGCCAGCAGCTTAACCGGGACTAGCTACGAGCAGTACTTC. Its protein is CASSLTGTSYEQYF.

As regards this clone: Other nucleotide sequences in the sample specify the same CDR3. The J gene is TRBJ1-5, the V gene TRBV5-1; D is possibly TRBD1 (6 bases). V was trimmed by 5 bases and J by 6 bases, leaving 12 bases between them. This CDR3 has 13 amino acids. Germline CDR1 is SGHRS and CDR2 is YFSETQ. This chain's CDR3 is CASSGEGGQPQHF. The CDR3 DNA reads TGCGCCAGCAGTGGGGAGGGGGGTCAGCCCCAGCATTTT.